This T cell receptor beta chain emerged from a study of cytomegalovirus exposure and HLA in healthy donors. The table came from immunoSEQ multiplex PCR; TCRdb's copy has only in-frame clones and leaves some out. Of 200,000 to 300,000 clones in the sample, roughly 86% were seen once. Germline V gives CDR1 PRHDT, CDR2 FYEKMQ (reference sequence). Deletions cut 0 bases from V and 4 bases from J, with 10 bases between. The CDR3 is made up of 15 amino acids. The chain couples TRBV13 to TRBJ1-5, with a weak D call TRBD1 (5 bases). The TCR originated in a woman in her thirties in good health and CMV-seropositive. The sequencing sample was made of PBMCs. The CDR3 here is CASSLGGLKNQPQHF. The CDR3 DNA follows: TGTGCCAGCAGCTTAGGGGGACTGAAAAATCAGCCCCAGCATTTT.